The 6 T cell receptor beta chains in this list originate from one sample, sequenced in a study of cytomegalovirus exposure and HLA in healthy donors. Use of 60 Vbeta and 13 Jbeta primers characterized the PCR. Method: immunoSEQ multiplex PCR; TCRdb's copy keeps in-frame clones and lacks some. The sample gives about 84,000 clones, around 68% of which show up once; 15% is in the top ten. Sequencing input: PBMCs. All receptors derive from a woman aged 40-49 years in good health and CMV-seropositive.

The chain is built from TRBV4-3 and TRBJ2-3; 8 positions agree with TRBD2. The CDR3 extends over 17 amino acids. V was clipped by 2 bases and J by 2 bases; unmatched bases: 9. Per germline, CDR1 LGHNA and CDR2 YSLEER. This CDR3 reads CASSQSAREGHTDTQYF. In nucleotides, the CDR3 is TGCGCCAGCAGCCAATCTGCCCGGGAGGGCCACACAGATACGCAGTATTTT.

This clone was detected only a few times. The chain couples TRBV7-9 to TRBJ2-3; a weak D match, TRBD2 (6 bases). The V and J ends lost 7 bases and 0 bases respectively, with 17 bases between them. This CDR3 has 16 amino acids. From germline, CDR1 is SEHNR and CDR2 FQNEAQ (reference sequence). The CDR3 bases are TGTGCCAGCACGGACCCCTCTAGCGTAAGCACAGATACGCAGTATTTT. It codes for CASTDPSSVSTDTQYF.

In this sample, this clone turned up a few times. The chain has TRBV6-5 and TRBJ2-7; TRBD1 matches 9 bases. Germline values: CDR1 MNHEY, CDR2 SVGAGI. After removal of 6 bases from V and 3 bases from J, the junction contained 6 bases not matched to a gene. This CDR3 spans 14 amino acids. The CDR3: CASRRGQGYYEQYF. CDR3 DNA sequence: TGTGCCAGCAGGCGGGGACAGGGTTACTACGAGCAGTACTTC.

The gene calls are TRBV6-5 and TRBJ2-5; D perhaps matches TRBD1 (5 bases). The germline gives CDR1 MNHEY, CDR2 SVGAGI. Trimming took off 0 bases at V and 3 bases at J, with 8 bases between the two ends. This CDR3 comprises 14 residues. The CDR3 reads CASSYSPGKETQYF. CDR3 DNA: TGTGCCAGCAGTTACTCCCCAGGGAAAGAGACCCAGTACTTC.

The J gene is TRBJ2-1, the V gene TRBV5-6; 8 bases match TRBD2. J lost 9 bases, V lost 4 bases, and 3 bases had no gene match. CDR3 size: 12 residues. Germline V gene sequence: CDR1 SGHDT, CDR2 YYEEEE. This CDR3 reads CASSRTSSEQFF. The CDR3 coding sequence is TGTGCCAGCAGCCGGACTAGCTCTGAGCAGTTCTTC.

The chain uses TRBV19 and TRBJ2-7; D possibly corresponds to TRBD2 (5 bases). Trimming removed 1 base from V and 2 bases from J, with 12 bases in between. Germline V gives CDR1 LNHDA, CDR2 SQIVND (reference sequence). The CDR3 spans 15 residues. In nucleotides, the CDR3 is TGTGCCAGTAGTATAGTCTCTAGCCGAACCTACGAGCAGTACTTC. Translating gives CASSIVSSRTYEQYF.